The 10 T cell receptor beta chains below come from one sample, sequenced in a study of blood T cell repertoires in COVID-19. Clones were read by immunoSEQ multiplex PCR, and TCRdb kept only the in-frame ones, dropping some. The sample has around 380,000 clones, roughly 80% seen once. Sequenced sample: peripheral blood. The receptors were sampled from a human donor with acute or convalescent COVID-19. The donor label of this sample is uncertain.

CDR3 protein: CASKGREGRGVQFF. The CDR3, as DNA: TGTGCCAGCAAGGGTCGGGAGGGCCGGGGTGTGCAGTTCTTC. This chain connects TRBV6-6 to TRBJ2-1; 8 nucleotides agree with TRBD2. The V segment lost 7 bases and the J segment 12 bases; nucleotides outside the gene matches: 14. The CDR3 consists of 14 residues. CDR1 MNHNY and CDR2 SVGAGI come from the germline V gene (reference sequence).

V is TRBV7-2 and J is TRBJ2-5; D unresolved. V dropped 5 bases and J dropped 5 bases, with 9 bases sitting between them. In germline, CDR1 is SGHTA, CDR2 FQGNSA. This CDR3 has 12 amino acids. The CDR3 DNA sequence: TGTGCCAGCAGCCTCACTGTGGAGACCCAGTACTTC. The encoded protein is CASSLTVETQYF.

This clone was observed many times. The V and J genes are TRBV7-9 and TRBJ2-2, with 7 bases that match TRBD2. Trimming cost V 5 bases and J 2 bases; bases outside gene matches: 5. The CDR3 sequence is 15 residues long. From germline, CDR1 is SEHNR and CDR2 FQNEAQ (reference sequence). The CDR3 nucleotides read TGTGCCAGCAGCAGGGGACTAACAAACACCGGGGAGCTGTTTTTT. It encodes CASSRGLTNTGELFF.

V gene TRBV5-6 combines with J gene TRBJ1-4; the D gene is possibly TRBD1 (5 bases). This CDR3 is 15 amino acids long. Trimming pared 4 bases from V and 0 bases from J, leaving 10 bases between. CDR1 SGHDT and CDR2 YYEEEE come from the germline V gene. The CDR3 DNA reads as TGTGCCAGCAGCCGGTGGGGCGCAACTAATGAAAAACTGTTTTTT. Amino acid sequence: CASSRWGATNEKLFF.

The chain joins TRBV6-1 to TRBJ1-2; 8 nucleotides match TRBD1. J gave up 6 bases and V 1 base, and 1 base lay outside the gene matches. The length of the CDR3 is 13 residues. CDR1 is MNHNS and CDR2 is SASEGT in the germline V gene. The CDR3 reads CASSEVQGDGYTF. The CDR3 bases are TGTGCCAGCAGTGAAGTACAGGGGGATGGCTACACCTTC.

This clone was detected once. The chain recombines TRBV7-8 with TRBJ1-5, with D possibly being TRBD1 (6 bases). V lost 3 bases and J 4 bases, leaving 19 bases between the germline ends. Per germline, CDR1 SGHVS and CDR2 FQNEAQ. This CDR3 comprises 17 residues. The DNA of the CDR3 is TGTGCCAGCAGCTTCATCACAGGGAGGGGCGGTAATCAGCCCCAGCATTTT. Amino acids: CASSFITGRGGNQPQHF.

This clone has more than one count but fewer than ten. The rearrangement uses TRBV2 and TRBJ2-7; the D is unclear. Germline V gene lookup returns CDR1 SNHLY and CDR2 FYNNEI. There are 13 residues in the CDR3. V gave up 3 bases and J gave up 0 bases, with 6 bases separating them. The CDR3: CASSDGYSYEQYF. The CDR3 DNA is TGTGCCAGCAGTGACGGGTACTCCTACGAGCAGTACTTC.

The chain joins TRBV28 to TRBJ2-7; 9 bases line up with TRBD2. V lost 4 bases and J lost 0; bases outside the gene matches: 10. CDR1 MDHEN and CDR2 SYDVKM come from the germline V gene. CDR3 length: 17 residues. The CDR3 protein is CASSSLLAGGISYEQYF. DNA of the CDR3: TGTGCCAGCAGTTCTCTTTTGGCGGGAGGGATCTCCTACGAGCAGTACTTC.

This clone came up a few times. V usage is TRBV4-1 and J usage is TRBJ1-6; D not certain. The CDR3 sequence is 18 residues long. Deletions cut 4 bases from V and 0 bases from J, with 16 bases between. CDR1 is MGHRA and CDR2 is YSYEKL in the germline V gene. CDR3 in DNA: TGCGCCAGCAGCCCCCCCCCGACCGGGAGCTCCTATAATTCACCCCTCCACTTT. Residues: CASSPPPTGSSYNSPLHF.

This clone was recorded at least ten times. The chain uses TRBV5-4 and TRBJ1-1; 10 bases align to TRBD1. The CDR3 covers 17 residues. V was pared by 4 bases and J by 2 bases, with 11 bases of the junction left unmatched. Germline V gives CDR1 SGHNT, CDR2 YYREEE (reference sequence). CDR3 sequence reads: CASSAGQGRGINTEAFF. CDR3 coding DNA: TGTGCCAGCAGCGCGGGACAGGGGAGGGGGATAAACACTGAAGCTTTCTTT.